This T cell receptor (beta chain) was recorded in a study of T cell repertoires in cytomegalovirus infection. Study summary: CMV infection and matching HLA type were both indicated by public TCR beta signatures.

About this clonotype: Its antigen is undetermined.

TCRdb called the reads again in MiXCR, with one record for every CDR3 protein. The sample holds nearly 450,000 distinct CDR3 sequences, approximately 33% seen once. Findings and caveats of the study: Ex vivo, HLA-C-restricted CMV-specific TCR beta clonotypes prevailed over the rest of the response. Summed frequency of public TCR beta families distinguished CMV carriers with the relevant HLA.

Germline V gene lookup returns CDR1 LGHNA and CDR2 YNFKEQ. The ends were cut back, 2 bases at V and 2 bases at J, with 7 bases in the middle. The CDR3 is 13 amino acids. The chain joins TRBV4-2 to TRBJ2-7; the D gene is possibly TRBD1 (6 bases). The specimen was PBMCs. The source is a human donor in good health (CMV status not recorded). Some clones in this sample may be carry-over from other donors' samples. CDR3 nucleotides: TGTGCCAGCAGCCAATGGGACACCTACGAGCAGTACTTC. This encodes CASSQWDTYEQYF.